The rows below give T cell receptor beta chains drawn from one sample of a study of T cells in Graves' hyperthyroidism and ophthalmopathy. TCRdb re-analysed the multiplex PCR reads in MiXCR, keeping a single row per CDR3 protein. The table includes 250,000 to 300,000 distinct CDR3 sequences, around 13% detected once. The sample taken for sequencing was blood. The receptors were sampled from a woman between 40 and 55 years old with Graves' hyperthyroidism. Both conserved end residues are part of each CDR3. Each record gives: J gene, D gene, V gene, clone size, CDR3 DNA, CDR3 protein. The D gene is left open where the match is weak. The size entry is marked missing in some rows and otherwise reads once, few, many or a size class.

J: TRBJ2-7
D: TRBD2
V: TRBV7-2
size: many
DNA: TGTGCCAGCAGCGCGGGACTAGCGGGAGAAAGTGAGCAGTACTTC
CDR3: CASSAGLAGESEQYF

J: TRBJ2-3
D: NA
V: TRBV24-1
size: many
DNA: TGTGCCACCAGTGACCCCGCTGGCACAGATACGCAGTATTTT
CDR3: CATSDPAGTDTQYF

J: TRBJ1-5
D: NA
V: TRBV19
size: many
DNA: TGTGCCACACGCCAGGGCAATCAGCCCCAGCATTTT
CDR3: CATRQGNQPQHF

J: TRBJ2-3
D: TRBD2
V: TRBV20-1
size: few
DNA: TGCAGTGCTAGAGATCCTAGCGGGAGGGGCACAGATACGCAGTATTTT
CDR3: CSARDPSGRGTDTQYF

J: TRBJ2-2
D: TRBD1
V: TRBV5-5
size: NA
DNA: TGTGCCAGCAGACAGGGACAGGGCGGGGAGCTGTTTTTT
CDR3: CASRQGQGGELFF

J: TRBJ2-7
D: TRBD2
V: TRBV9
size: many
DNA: TGTGCCAGCAGCGTAGCGGGGGGGGCCAACTACGAGCAGTACTTC
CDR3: CASSVAGGANYEQYF

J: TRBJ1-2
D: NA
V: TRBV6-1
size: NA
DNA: TGTGCCAGCGTTTCCAGAGACGGTTCAGGCTACACCTTC
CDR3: CASVSRDGSGYTF

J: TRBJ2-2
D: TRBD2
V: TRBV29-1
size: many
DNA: TGCAGCGTTGAAGCGGTAGCGGGAGGGCCGGACACCGGGGAGCTGTTTTTT
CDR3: CSVEAVAGGPDTGELFF

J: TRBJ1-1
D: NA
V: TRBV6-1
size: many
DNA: TGTGCCAGCAGTGAGGGGGTGTGGGCTGAAGCTTTCTTT
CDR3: CASSEGVWAEAFF

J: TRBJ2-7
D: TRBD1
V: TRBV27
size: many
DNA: TGTGCCAGCAGTCCAGGGACAGGGGGTTTCTACGAGCAGTACTTC
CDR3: CASSPGTGGFYEQYF

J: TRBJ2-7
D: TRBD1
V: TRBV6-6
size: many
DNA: TGTGCCAGCAGTTACCCGGGACAGGGGAAGGAAGAGCAGTACTTC
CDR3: CASSYPGQGKEEQYF

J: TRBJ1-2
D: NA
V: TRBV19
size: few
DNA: TGTGCCAGTAGTTCCGGGCGGCGCTATGGCTACACCTTC
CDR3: CASSSGRRYGYTF

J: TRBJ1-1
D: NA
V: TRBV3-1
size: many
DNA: TGTGCCAGCAGCCAAGATTCAGGGCGCGCTTTCTTT
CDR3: CASSQDSGRAFF

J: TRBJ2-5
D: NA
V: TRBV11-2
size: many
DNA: TGTGCCAGCAGCTTAGATCTTTTGAATGGAAAGACCCAGTACTTC
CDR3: CASSLDLLNGKTQYF

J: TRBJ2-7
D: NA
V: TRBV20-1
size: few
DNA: TGCAGTCGAACGGGAGAGGACAACGAGCAGTACTTC
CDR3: CSRTGEDNEQYF

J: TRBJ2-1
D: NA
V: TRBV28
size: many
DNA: TGTGCCAGCACTTGGACTTACACGAATGAGCAGTTCTTC
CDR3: CASTWTYTNEQFF

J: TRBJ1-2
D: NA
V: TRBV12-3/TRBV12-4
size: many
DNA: TGTGCCAGCGAGGGGGGCGATGGCTACACCTTC
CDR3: CASEGGDGYTF

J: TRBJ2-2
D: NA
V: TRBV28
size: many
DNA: TGTGCCAGCAGAATTGGCGGAAACACCGGGGAGCTGTTTTTT
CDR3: CASRIGGNTGELFF

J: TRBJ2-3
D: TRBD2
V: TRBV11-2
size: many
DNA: TGTGCCAGCAGCTTAGATGCGGGAGGAGGCACAGATACGCAGTATTTT
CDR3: CASSLDAGGGTDTQYF

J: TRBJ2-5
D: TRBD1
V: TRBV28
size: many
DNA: TGTGCCAGCATCGAAACCTCAGGGGGACGGAAGACCCAGTACTTC
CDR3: CASIETSGGRKTQYF

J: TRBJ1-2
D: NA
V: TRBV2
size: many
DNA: TGTGCCAGCAGTGCAAGCAGGGACTATGGCTACACCTTC
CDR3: CASSASRDYGYTF

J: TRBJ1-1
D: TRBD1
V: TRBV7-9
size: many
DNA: TGTGCCAGCAGCTTAAAGGGGGCGAACACTGAAGCTTTCTTT
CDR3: CASSLKGANTEAFF

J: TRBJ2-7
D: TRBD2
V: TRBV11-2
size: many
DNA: TGTGCCAGCAGTACCCCGGGTGGGAGGGCCTACGAGCAGTACTTC
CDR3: CASSTPGGRAYEQYF

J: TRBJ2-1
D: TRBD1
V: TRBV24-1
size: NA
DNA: TGTGCCACCAGTGACACGGGACAGGCGGCCGGCAATGAGCAGTTCTTC
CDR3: CATSDTGQAAGNEQFF

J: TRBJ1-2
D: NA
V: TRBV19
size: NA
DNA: TGTGCCAGTAGTATAGGTCCCCAGGGATACTATGGCTACACCTTC
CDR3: CASSIGPQGYYGYTF